Below are 14 T cell receptor beta chains sequenced from a single sample in a study of blood T cell repertoires in COVID-19. Sequenced by immunoSEQ multiplex PCR; TCRdb stores in-frame clones only, minus some. The sample lists more than 50,000 clones, around four fifths seen once, with approximately 12% in the top ten. Sequencing used peripheral blood. All receptors come from a human donor in a cohort sampled during active COVID-19.

This clone was counted once. V gene TRBV5-4 combines with J gene TRBJ2-7; 8 bases are shared with TRBD1. V was pared by 0 bases and J by 2 bases, with 1 base of the junction left unmatched. Looked up from germline, CDR1 is SGHNT and CDR2 is YYREEE (reference sequence). The CDR3 is 14 amino acids. The CDR3 DNA is TGTGCCAGCAGCTTGGGGACAGGGACCTACGAGCAGTACTTC. It is translated as CASSLGTGTYEQYF.

This clone was recorded only once. J is TRBJ1-1 and V is TRBV10-1; D is unclear. The CDR3 is 13 amino acids. V was cut by 6 bases and J by 1 base, with 9 bases left in between. Germline V CDR1 and CDR2: WNHNN, SYGVQD (reference sequence). The chain's CDR3 is CASSQQWNTEAFF. DNA of the CDR3: TGCGCCAGCAGCCAACAGTGGAACACTGAAGCTTTCTTT.

The chain combines TRBV6-1 with TRBJ1-2; D is ambiguous. Trimming pared 2 bases from V and 5 bases from J, leaving 15 bases between. The germline V gene has CDR1 MNHNS and CDR2 SASEGT. This CDR3 contains 15 residues. In DNA, the CDR3 is TGTGCCAGCAGTGAACACCCTACCTCGGAGTATGGCTACACCTTC. It translates to CASSEHPTSEYGYTF.

The rearrangement joins TRBV4-2 to TRBJ2-3, with 7 nucleotides matching TRBD2. The CDR3 consists of 17 residues. J gave up 3 bases and V 4 bases, and 13 bases lay outside the gene matches. Germline loops: CDR1 LGHNA, CDR2 YNFKEQ. The CDR3 region is CASSRAGAPGGTDTQYF. The CDR3 DNA reads TGTGCCAGCAGCCGCGCGGGCGCCCCGGGGGGTACAGATACGCAGTATTTT.

This clone was recorded once. The CDR3 DNA sequence: TGTGCCAGCAGCTTAGTTTCACAGGGCCAACCCCTCCACTTT. It translates to CASSLVSQGQPLHF. The V call is TRBV7-2, the J call TRBJ1-6; D perhaps matches TRBD1 (6 bases). Germline V gene sequence: CDR1 SGHTA, CDR2 FQGNSA. The CDR3 has 14 amino acids. V was shortened by 1 base and J by 12 bases, with 13 bases between the two germline ends.

The chain recombines TRBV5-4 with TRBJ2-4; D call uncertain. The V and J ends lost 0 bases and 8 bases respectively, with 9 bases between them. Germline CDR1 and CDR2: SGHNT and YYREEE (reference sequence). The CDR3 runs to 13 residues. As DNA, the CDR3 is TGTGCCAGCAGCTTGGTCAATGCAGACATTCAGTACTTC. Residues: CASSLVNADIQYF.

The chain couples TRBV2 to TRBJ1-6, with D uncertain. The CDR3 is made up of 13 amino acids. CDR1 SNHLY and CDR2 FYNNEI come from the germline V gene. Trimming pared 8 bases from V and 7 bases from J, leaving 12 bases between. As DNA, the CDR3 is TGTGCCAGCGGCCTGAGGCAGAATTCACCCCTCCACTTT. This codes for CASGLRQNSPLHF.

J is TRBJ2-4 and V is TRBV18, with 10 positions matching TRBD2. The CDR3 has 15 residues. The germline CDR1 and CDR2 sequences are KGHSH and LQKENI. J lost 9 bases, V lost 6 bases, and 11 bases had no gene match. CDR3: CASSQGTSGKAIQYF. CDR3 in DNA: TGTGCCAGCTCTCAGGGCACTAGCGGGAAAGCCATTCAGTACTTC.

This sequence joins TRBV7-9 and TRBJ2-1; TRBD2 matches 10 bases. Trimming removed 5 bases from V and 9 bases from J; junction bases left unmatched: 16. The CDR3 is 17 amino acids. The germline gives CDR1 SEHNR, CDR2 FQNEAQ (reference sequence). Written as DNA, the CDR3 is TGTGCCAGCAGCCCAAAGCCGCGGCTAGCGGGGGACACTGAGCAGTTCTTC. The encoded protein is CASSPKPRLAGDTEQFF. The whole variable domain, filled in from reference TRBV7-9 and TRBJ2-1, reads DTGVSQNPRHKITKRGQNVTFRCDPISEHNRLYWYRQTLGQGPEFLTYFQNEAQLEKSRLLSDRFSAERPKGSFSTLEIQRTEQGDSAMYLCASSPKPRLAGDTEQFFGPGTRLTVL.

The chain uses TRBV19 and TRBJ2-1, with TRBD2 matching over 8 bases. The CDR3 is 18 amino acids. Germline V CDR1 and CDR2: LNHDA, SQIVND (reference sequence). The V and J ends lost 7 bases and 0 bases, in that order; junction bases with no gene match: 14. The CDR3 loop is CASTPQSGGRPSYNEQFF. In DNA form, the CDR3 reads TGTGCCAGTACCCCGCAGTCGGGGGGGAGACCCTCCTACAATGAGCAGTTCTTC.

This chain links TRBV12-3 or TRBV12-4 with TRBJ2-3, with D possibly matching TRBD2 (5 bases). The V gene lost 6 bases and the J gene lost 4 bases, with 8 bases spanning the gap. CDR3 size: 12 residues. CDR3 loop: CASRDSSDTQYF. As DNA, the CDR3 is TGTGCCAGCAGGGACTCGTCAGATACGCAGTATTTT.

This chain uses TRBV7-2 with TRBJ2-3; possibly TRBD2 for D (7 bases). The CDR3 sequence is 19 residues long. The ends were cut back, 2 bases at V and 8 bases at J, with 29 bases in the middle. The germline CDR1 and CDR2 sequences are SGHTA and FQGNSA. CDR3 bases: TGTGCCAGCAGCTTAAAGTCCTCGGGGGGACCCTCCCGGGGGCGTACGCAGTATTTT. It specifies CASSLKSSGGPSRGRTQYF.

The J gene is TRBJ2-7, the V gene TRBV5-1, with 12 positions matching TRBD1. Germline values: CDR1 SGHRS, CDR2 YFSETQ. The V gene end was trimmed by 5 bases and the J gene end by 5 bases; junction bases not matched to a gene: 8. There are 15 residues in the CDR3. The CDR3 is CASRVAGQGAHEQYV. The CDR3 DNA sequence: TGCGCCAGCAGAGTGGCGGGACAGGGGGCCCACGAGCAGTACGTC.

The chain links TRBV23-1 to TRBJ2-3; D is possibly TRBD1 (5 bases). TRBV23-1 is filed as an ORF, its function uncertain. The CDR3 has 16 amino acids. V shed 3 bases and J shed 0 bases, with 13 bases lying between them. The CDR3 is CASSHCDSKSTDTQYF. As DNA, the CDR3 is TGCGCCAGCAGTCACTGTGACAGCAAAAGCACAGATACGCAGTATTTT.